This T cell receptor beta chain was captured in a study of blood T cell repertoires in COVID-19. TCRdb's table, derived via immunoSEQ multiplex PCR, lists solely in-frame clones and lacks some. The table records around 100,000 clones, 75% to 90% of them present only once. The CDR3 contains 16 residues. Germline loops: CDR1 SGHNT, CDR2 YYREEE (reference sequence). V lost 4 bases, J lost 2 bases, and 11 bases stayed unmatched. The chain employs TRBV5-4 and TRBJ2-5; 7 bases agree with TRBD2. The TCR originated in a human donor in a cohort sampled during active or convalescent COVID-19. The sample comprised peripheral blood. CDR3 protein: CASSPLYGGGQETQYF. The CDR3 DNA follows: TGTGCCAGCAGCCCCCTTTATGGGGGGGGGCAAGAGACCCAGTACTTC. The variable domain in full, completed from reference TRBV5-4 and TRBJ2-5, reads ETGVTQSPTHLIKTRGQQVTLRCSSQSGHNTVSWYQQALGQGPQFIFQYYREEENGRGNFPPRFSGLQFPNYSSELNVNALELDDSALYLCASSPLYGGGQETQYFGPGTRLLVL.